Presented here are 11 T cell receptor beta chains from one specimen sequenced in a study of CD8+ T cells in alopecia areata. In each case, RNA was isolated and then reverse transcribed into cDNA as the sequencing template. The assay was immunoSEQ multiplex PCR, and TCRdb's table has in-frame clones only and misses some. Singletons are absent from the sample, which has more than 250,000 clones. Sorting of pooled cutaneous lymph node cells used CD4, CD8alpha, NKG2D, NKG2ACE and other markers. Sequencing was carried out using CD4+ T cells sorted from a lymph node. The receptor source for this set is a C3H/HeJ mouse with alopecia areata. As its MHC haplotype, the strain has H2-k.

To note about this clone: Mouse gene names and germline throughout. Sequencing ends 4 residues short of the CDR3 end; the germline J gene provides the rest. The V and J genes are TRBV13-3 and TRBJ1-1; D uncertain. CDR1 is NNHDY, CDR2 SYVADS, per germline. The CDR3 runs 13 residues. CDR3 residues: CASSDHWGTEVFF. CDR3 DNA (partial): TGTGCCAGCAGTGATCATTGGGGAACA.

Worth noting for this clone: Germline and genes: mouse. The CDR3 end is not reached by the read, which stops 4 residues before it; the germline J gene fills it in. Additional DNA sequences in this sample encode the identical CDR3. J is TRBJ1-2 and V is TRBV17; perhaps TRBD1 as D (5 bases). V was clipped by 1 base and J by 0 bases, with 9 bases between them. CDR1 and CDR2 (germline): MNHDT, YYDKIL. The CDR3 is 15 amino acids. CDR3: CASSRGQGANSDYTF. The CDR3 bases that were read are TGTGCTAGCAGTAGAGGGCAGGGCGCAAACTCC.

This clone has only a few counts. The genes and germline here are from mouse. The covered CDR3 bases are TGCACCTGCAGTGGGACAGGGATAAACACA. It is translated as CTCSGTGINT. The complete CDR3 protein is CTCSGTGINTEVFF. This chain uses TRBV1 with TRBJ1-1; 8 bases are a match to TRBD1. The read ends 4 residues early relative to the CDR3; the germline J gene fills the gap. This CDR3 is built from 14 residues. CDR1 is NSQYPW and CDR2 is LRSPGD in the germline V gene (reference sequence). The V and J ends lost 4 bases and 1 base, in that order; junction bases with no gene match: 2.

Note on this clone: Any gene name here is a mouse gene name. The read falls 4 residues short of the CDR3 end, and the missing part is taken from the germline J gene. The chain uses TRBV13-3 and TRBJ2-2; D is possibly TRBD1 (5 bases). V gave up 5 bases and J gave up 0 bases, with 11 bases separating them. Germline V CDR1 and CDR2: NNHDY, SYVADS. This CDR3 is built from 15 residues. CDR3 loop: CASSPGRANTGQLYF. The CDR3 bases that were read are TGTGCCAGCAGCCCCGGCAGGGCAAACACCGGG. Looking up the rest from reference TRBV13-3 and TRBJ2-2 gives the full variable domain: EAAVTQSPRSKVAVTGGKVTLSCHQTNNHDYMYWYRQDTGHGLRLIHYSYVADSTEKGDIPDGYKASRPSQENFSLILELASLSQTAVYFCASSPGRANTGQLYFGEGSKLTVL.

This clone came up a few times. Genes and germline are mouse. Sequencing ends 4 residues short of the CDR3 end; the germline J gene provides the rest. The chain links TRBV19 to TRBJ1-1; the match to TRBD1 covers 8 bases. J lost 3 bases, V lost 5 bases, and 6 bases had no gene match. The CDR3 has 14 amino acids. Germline lookup yields CDR1 FNHDT and CDR2 SITEND (reference sequence). The DNA read from the CDR3 is TGTGCCAGCAGAGACAGGGGAGGGTACACA. Amino acids: CASRDRGGYT. In full, the CDR3 is CASRDRGGYTEVFF.

Concerning this clone: These gene names are mouse names. The read ends 4 residues shy of where the CDR3 ends; the end is completed using the germline J gene. Other DNA sequences in the same sample also yield this CDR3. The chain is built from TRBV19 and TRBJ1-1; maybe TRBD1 (6 bases). With 5 bases removed from V and 0 bases from J, the gap between germline ends came to 8 bases. In germline, CDR1 is FNHDT, CDR2 SITEND (reference sequence). CDR3 length: 13 residues. The CDR3 DNA, read in part, is TGTGCCAGCAGAGGACAGACAAACACA. Protein: CASRGQTNT. The CDR3 in full is CASRGQTNTEVFF.

Of note for this clone: The genes are named according to mouse. The read stops 4 residues short of the end of the CDR3; the missing end is completed from the germline J gene. Distinct nucleotide sequences in the sample also encode this CDR3. This chain links TRBV13-1 with TRBJ2-5, with D maybe TRBD1 (5 bases). Germline assignment: CDR1 NSHNY and CDR2 SYGAGN. The CDR3 contains 13 residues. V was clipped by 7 bases and J by 0 bases, with 9 bases between them. Incomplete CDR3 DNA: TGTGCCAGCTCCGACAGTAACCAAGAC. This gives the protein CASSDSNQD. In full, the CDR3 reads CASSDSNQDTQYF.

This clone was found a few times. Gene names are the mouse ones. The CDR3 is cut off 4 residues early in the read; its end comes from the germline J gene. V and J are TRBV13-2 and TRBJ2-1, with D possibly being TRBD1 (6 bases). The CDR3 length is 13 residues. From germline, CDR1 is NNHNN and CDR2 SYGAGS (reference sequence). The V gene lost 4 bases and the J gene lost 1 base, with 6 bases spanning the gap. CDR3 region: CASGRGNYAEQFF. Incomplete CDR3 DNA: TGTGCCAGCGGTAGGGGGAACTATGCT.

A remark on this clone: The gene names here belong to mouse. Read coverage stops 4 residues before the CDR3 terminus; the germline J gene supplies the remainder. In the same sample, other DNA sequences code for this CDR3. The chain combines TRBV19 with TRBJ2-4; D call uncertain. Germline loops: CDR1 FNHDT, CDR2 SITEND (reference sequence). The CDR3 spans 12 residues. V was pared by 3 bases and J by 1 base, with 3 bases between. The CDR3 bases that were read are TGTGCCAGCAGTAGGGGTCAAAAC. Translation: CASSRGQN. The full CDR3 sequence reads CASSRGQNTLYF.

As to this clone: The genes are named according to mouse. The read ends 4 residues early relative to the CDR3; the germline J gene fills the gap. V gene TRBV13-3 combines with J gene TRBJ2-4; 8 bases align to TRBD2. Germline V gives CDR1 NNHDY, CDR2 SYVADS. This CDR3 is 16 amino acids long. Trimming cost V 0 bases and J 0 bases; bases outside gene matches: 3. This CDR3 reads CASSDDWGTSQNTLYF. The sequenced part of the CDR3 DNA is TGTGCCAGCAGTGATGACTGGGGGACTAGTCAAAAC.

This clone was counted only a few times. Germline and genes: mouse. From the germline J gene comes the end of the CDR3, since the read stops 4 residues before it. Other DNA variants within this sample encode the same CDR3. The chain couples TRBV1 to TRBJ2-5; D gene unclear. CDR1 and CDR2 (germline): NSQYPW, LRSPGD (reference sequence). Trimming stripped 0 bases from V and 2 bases from J, with 9 bases between. The CDR3 totals 15 residues. CDR3 loop: CTCSADRAAQDTQYF. The CDR3 bases that were read are TGCACCTGCAGTGCAGATCGCGCAGCCCAAGAC.